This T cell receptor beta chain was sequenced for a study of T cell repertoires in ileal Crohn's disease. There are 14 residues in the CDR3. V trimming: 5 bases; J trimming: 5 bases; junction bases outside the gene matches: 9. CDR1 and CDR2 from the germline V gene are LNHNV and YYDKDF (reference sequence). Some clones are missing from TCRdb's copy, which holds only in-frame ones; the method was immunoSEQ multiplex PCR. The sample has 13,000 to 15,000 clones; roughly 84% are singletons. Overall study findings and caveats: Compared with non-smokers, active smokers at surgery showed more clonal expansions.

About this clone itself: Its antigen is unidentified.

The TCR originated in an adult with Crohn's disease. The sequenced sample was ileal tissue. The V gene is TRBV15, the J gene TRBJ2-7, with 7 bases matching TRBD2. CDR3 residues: CATSYRGDFNEQYF. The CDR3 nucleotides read TGTGCCACCAGCTACCGGGGGGATTTCAACGAGCAGTACTTC. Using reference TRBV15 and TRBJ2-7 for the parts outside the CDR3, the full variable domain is DAMVIQNPRYQVTQFGKPVTLSCSQTLNHNVMYWYQQKSSQAPKLLFHYYDKDFNNEADTPDNFQSRRPNTSFCFLDIRSPGLGDTAMYLCATSYRGDFNEQYFGPGTRLTVT.